This paragraph covers one T cell receptor beta chain sequence. The method was immunoSEQ multiplex PCR; TCRdb's version includes in-frame clones alone and lacks a portion of them. The data hold tens of thousands of clones, with approximately 90% observed a single time. Trimming shortened V by 4 bases and J by 7 bases, and 8 bases separated the two germline ends. Germline loops: CDR1 MGHDK, CDR2 SYGVNS. CDR3 length: 12 amino acids. This sample was included in a study of blood T cell repertoires in COVID-19. For the study at large: T cells, B-cell-depleted T cells, or PBMCs supplied cDNA or gDNA.

The V and J genes are TRBV25-1 and TRBJ2-1; D may be TRBD1 (5 bases). The sequenced sample consisted of peripheral blood. This receptor was obtained from a man aged 60-69 years with acute or convalescent COVID-19. The CDR3 nucleotides read TGTGCCAGCAGTGTGACAGTTAATGAGCAGTTCTTC. It codes for CASSVTVNEQFF. Complete variable domain (other parts from reference TRBV25-1 and TRBJ2-1): EADIYQTPRYLVIGTGKKITLECSQTMGHDKMYWYQQDPGMELHLIHYSYGVNSTEKGDLSSESTVSRIRTEHFPLTLESARPSHTSQYLCASSVTVNEQFFGPGTRLTVL.